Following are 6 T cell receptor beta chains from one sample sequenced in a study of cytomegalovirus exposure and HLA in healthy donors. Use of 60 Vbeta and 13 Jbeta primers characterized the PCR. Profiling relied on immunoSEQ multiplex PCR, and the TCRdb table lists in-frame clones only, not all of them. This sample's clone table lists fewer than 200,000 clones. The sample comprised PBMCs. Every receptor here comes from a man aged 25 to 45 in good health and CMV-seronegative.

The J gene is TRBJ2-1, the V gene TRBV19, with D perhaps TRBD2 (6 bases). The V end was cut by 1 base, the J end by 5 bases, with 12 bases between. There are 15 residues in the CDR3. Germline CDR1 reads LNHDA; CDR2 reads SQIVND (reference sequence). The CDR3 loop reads CASSIGASAHNEQFF. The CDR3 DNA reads TGTGCCAGTAGTATAGGTGCTAGCGCGCACAATGAGCAGTTCTTC.

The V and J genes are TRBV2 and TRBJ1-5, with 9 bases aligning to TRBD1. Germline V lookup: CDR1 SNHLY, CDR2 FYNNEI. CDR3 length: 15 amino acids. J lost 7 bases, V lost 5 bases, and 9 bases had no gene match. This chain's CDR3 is CASSTTGQGRQPQHF. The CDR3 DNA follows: TGTGCCAGCAGTACCACGGGACAGGGTCGGCAGCCCCAGCATTTT. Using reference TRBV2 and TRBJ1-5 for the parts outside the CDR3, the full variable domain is EPEVTQTPSHQVTQMGQEVILRCVPISNHLYFYWYRQILGQKVEFLVSFYNNEISEKSEIFDDQFSVERPDGSNFTLKIRSTKLEDSAMYFCASSTTGQGRQPQHFGDGTRLSIL.

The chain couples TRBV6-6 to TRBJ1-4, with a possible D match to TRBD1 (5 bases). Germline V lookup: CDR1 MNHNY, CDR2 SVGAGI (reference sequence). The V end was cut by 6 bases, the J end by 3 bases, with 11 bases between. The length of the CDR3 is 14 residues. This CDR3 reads CASSLRAPNEKLFF. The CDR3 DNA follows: TGTGCCAGCAGCCTCAGGGCACCTAATGAAAAACTGTTTTTT.

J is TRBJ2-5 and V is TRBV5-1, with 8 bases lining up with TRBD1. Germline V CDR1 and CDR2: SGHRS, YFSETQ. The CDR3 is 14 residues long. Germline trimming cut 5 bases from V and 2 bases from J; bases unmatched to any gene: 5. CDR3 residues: CASRSGTGQETQYF. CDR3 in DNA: TGCGCCAGCAGATCCGGGACAGGTCAAGAGACCCAGTACTTC.

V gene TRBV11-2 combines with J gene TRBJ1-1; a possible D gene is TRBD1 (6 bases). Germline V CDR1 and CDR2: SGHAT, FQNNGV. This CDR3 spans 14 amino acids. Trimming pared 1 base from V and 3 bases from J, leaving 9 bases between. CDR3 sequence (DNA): TGTGCCAGCAGCTTAGTCCCAGGGGACACTGAAGCTTTCTTT. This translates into CASSLVPGDTEAFF.

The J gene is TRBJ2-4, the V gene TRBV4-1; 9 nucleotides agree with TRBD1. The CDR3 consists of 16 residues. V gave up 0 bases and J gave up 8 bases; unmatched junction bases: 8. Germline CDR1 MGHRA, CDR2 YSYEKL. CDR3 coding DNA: TGCGCCAGCAGCCAAGAAACAGGGGGCGAGCGCGACATTCAGTACTTC. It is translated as CASSQETGGERDIQYF.